This TCR beta chain was captured by sequencing in a study of T cell responses to AZD1222 COVID-19 vaccine. Across the study: Samples with a second dose at about 4 or about 12 weeks were pooled together. Study-level results: Regions left unmutated in variants are reportedly the target of nearly half of spike-specific TCRs. Spike-specific TCR breadth and depth both grew after two AZD1222 doses. Seropositive AZD1222 recipients at baseline numbered only five or six.

Turning to this clone: As yet, its antigen is unknown.

This CDR3 is built from 13 residues. V was clipped by 3 bases and J by 5 bases, with 10 bases between them. Germline assignment: CDR1 LNHDA and CDR2 SQIVND (reference sequence). TCRdb's copy holds only in-frame clones and misses some; the assay was immunoSEQ multiplex PCR. The sample has about 100,000 clones, about 85% seen once. The input for sequencing was peripheral blood, taken on day 0 of AZD1222 vaccination. The clonotype comes from an adult in good health. The rearrangement uses TRBV19 and TRBJ1-1; D is undetermined. This CDR3 is CASSIVRGTEAFF. The CDR3 DNA sequence: TGTGCCAGTAGTATCGTCCGGGGTACTGAAGCTTTCTTT.